Shown below are 4 T cell receptor beta chains from a single sample sequenced in a study of CD8 T cells in Susac syndrome. Random hexamers were used to reverse transcribe roughly 0.5 to 1 ug of RNA. TCRdb reprocessed the immunoSEQ multiplex PCR reads via MiXCR and lists one record per CDR3 protein. The sample has some 150,000 distinct CDR3 sequences, approximately 94% seen once. The source material was CD4+ T cells from PBMCs. These receptors were obtained from a human donor with Susac syndrome.

The rearrangement uses TRBV11-2 and TRBJ2-1, with 9 bases lining up with TRBD1. The CDR3 length is 17 residues. CDR1 is SGHAT and CDR2 is FQNNGV in the germline V gene. Trimming took 5 bases from V and 0 from J; bases not matched to a gene: 8. This CDR3 reads CASSRQPGQGSYNEQFF. DNA for the CDR3: TGTGCCAGCAGCCGCCAGCCGGGACAGGGCTCCTACAATGAGCAGTTCTTC.

This clonotype was seen a single time. The chain links TRBV3-1 to TRBJ1-1, with 10 bases identical to TRBD1. V was clipped by 4 bases and J by 6 bases; unmatched bases: 8. The CDR3 covers 15 residues. The germline V gene has CDR1 LGHDT and CDR2 YNNKEL (reference sequence). CDR3 in DNA: TGTGCCAGCAGCCCCCGGTGGACAGGGGGAGCTGAAGCTTTCTTT. Protein sequence: CASSPRWTGGAEAFF.

The chain has TRBV13 and TRBJ1-1; D remains ambiguous. V was shortened by 0 bases and J by 1 base, with 6 bases between the two germline ends. Looked up from germline, CDR1 is PRHDT and CDR2 is FYEKMQ (reference sequence). CDR3 length equals 14 residues. The CDR3 here is CASSLGRWNTEAFF. The CDR3 nucleotides read TGTGCCAGCAGCTTAGGCCGGTGGAACACTGAAGCTTTCTTT. The complete variable domain, with remaining parts taken from reference TRBV13 and TRBJ1-1, reads AAGVIQSPRHLIKEKRETATLKCYPIPRHDTVYWYQQGPGQDPQFLISFYEKMQSDKGSIPDRFSAQQFSDYHSELNMSSLELGDSALYFCASSLGRWNTEAFFGQGTRLTVV.

The CDR3 region has the DNA TGTGCCAGCAGGCGCCAGGGAGTGTGGACTGAAGCTTTCTTT. It is translated as CASRRQGVWTEAFF. This sequence joins TRBV25-1 and TRBJ1-1; D may be TRBD1 (5 bases). The CDR3 is made up of 14 amino acids. Germline assignment: CDR1 MGHDK and CDR2 SYGVNS. The V end was cut by 6 bases, the J end by 5 bases, with 16 bases between.